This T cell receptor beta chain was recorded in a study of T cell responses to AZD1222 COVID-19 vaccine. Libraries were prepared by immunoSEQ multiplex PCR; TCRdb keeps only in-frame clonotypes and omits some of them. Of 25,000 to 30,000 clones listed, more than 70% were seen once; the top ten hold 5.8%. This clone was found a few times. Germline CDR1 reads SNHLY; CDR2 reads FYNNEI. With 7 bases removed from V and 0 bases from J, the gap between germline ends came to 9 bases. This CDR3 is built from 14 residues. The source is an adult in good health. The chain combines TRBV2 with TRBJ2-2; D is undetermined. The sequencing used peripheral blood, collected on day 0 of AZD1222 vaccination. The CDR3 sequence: CASMGGTNTGELFF. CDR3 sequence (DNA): TGTGCCAGCATGGGCGGCACGAACACCGGGGAGCTGTTTTTT.